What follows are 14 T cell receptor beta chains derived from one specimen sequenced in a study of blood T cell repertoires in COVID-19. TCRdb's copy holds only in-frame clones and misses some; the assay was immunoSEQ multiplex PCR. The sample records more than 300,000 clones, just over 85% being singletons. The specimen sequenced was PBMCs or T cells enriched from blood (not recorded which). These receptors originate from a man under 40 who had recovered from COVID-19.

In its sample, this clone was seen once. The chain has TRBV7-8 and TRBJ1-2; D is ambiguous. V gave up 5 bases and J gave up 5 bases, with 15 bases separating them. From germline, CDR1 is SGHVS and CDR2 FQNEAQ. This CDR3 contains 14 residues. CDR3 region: CASSEATGAYGYTF. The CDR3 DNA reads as TGTGCCAGCAGCGAAGCCACGGGAGCTTATGGCTACACCTTC.

The CDR3, as DNA: TGTGCTAGTGGATTCAGGGTAGGACCGGGAGAGACCCAGTACTTC. It yields the protein CASGFRVGPGETQYF. The chain has TRBV12-5 and TRBJ2-5; maybe TRBD1 (5 bases). The germline CDR1 and CDR2 sequences are LGHNT and FRNRAP. This CDR3 region has 15 residues. The V gene lost 6 bases and the J gene lost 4 bases, with 18 bases spanning the gap. The variable domain in full, completed from reference TRBV12-5 and TRBJ2-5, reads DARVTQTPRHKVTEMGQEVTMRCQPILGHNTVFWYRQTMMQGLELLAYFRNRAPLDDSGMPKDRFSAEMPDATLATLKIQPSEPRDSAVYFCASGFRVGPGETQYFGPGTRLLVL.

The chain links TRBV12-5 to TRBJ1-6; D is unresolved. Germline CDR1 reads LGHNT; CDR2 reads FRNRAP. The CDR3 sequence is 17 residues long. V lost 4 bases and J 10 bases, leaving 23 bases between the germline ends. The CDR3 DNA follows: TGTGCTAGTGGTTATTCTCTTGGACTCACTATGATCTCACCCCTCCACTTT. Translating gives CASGYSLGLTMISPLHF. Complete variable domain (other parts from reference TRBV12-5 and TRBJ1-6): DARVTQTPRHKVTEMGQEVTMRCQPILGHNTVFWYRQTMMQGLELLAYFRNRAPLDDSGMPKDRFSAEMPDATLATLKIQPSEPRDSAVYFCASGYSLGLTMISPLHFGNGTRLTVT.

CDR3 bases: TGTGCCAGCAGTTACCTCGGACTAAACCAAGAGACCCAGTACTTC. Protein: CASSYLGLNQETQYF. V usage is TRBV6-2 or TRBV6-3 and J usage is TRBJ2-5; D may be TRBD2 (6 bases). Per the germline V gene, CDR1 is MNHEY and CDR2 is SVGEGT. Trimming took 2 bases from V and 0 from J, leaving 10 bases between them. The CDR3 extends over 15 amino acids.

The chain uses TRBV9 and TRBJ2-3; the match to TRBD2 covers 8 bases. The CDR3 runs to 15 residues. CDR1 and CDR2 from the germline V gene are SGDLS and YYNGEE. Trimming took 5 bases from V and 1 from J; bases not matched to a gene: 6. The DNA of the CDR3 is TGTGCCAGCAGTGACAGCGGGAGAGGCACAGATACGCAGTATTTT. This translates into CASSDSGRGTDTQYF.

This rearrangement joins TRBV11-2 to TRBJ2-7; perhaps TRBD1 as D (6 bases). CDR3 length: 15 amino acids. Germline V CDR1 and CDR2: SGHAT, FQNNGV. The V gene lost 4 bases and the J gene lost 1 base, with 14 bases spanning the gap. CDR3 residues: CASSWGWDTSYEQYF. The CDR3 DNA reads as TGTGCCAGCAGCTGGGGATGGGACACATCCTACGAGCAGTACTTC.

DNA of the CDR3: TGCAGCGTTGAAGAGCTAGAGAGGACTAGCGGGAGCGCCAATGAGCAGTTCTTC. It encodes CSVEELERTSGSANEQFF. The chain links TRBV29-1 to TRBJ2-1; TRBD2 agrees at 13 bases. The CDR3 consists of 18 residues. Germline V CDR1 and CDR2: SQVTM, ANQGSEA. The V gene end was trimmed by 0 bases and the J gene end by 6 bases; junction bases not matched to a gene: 11.

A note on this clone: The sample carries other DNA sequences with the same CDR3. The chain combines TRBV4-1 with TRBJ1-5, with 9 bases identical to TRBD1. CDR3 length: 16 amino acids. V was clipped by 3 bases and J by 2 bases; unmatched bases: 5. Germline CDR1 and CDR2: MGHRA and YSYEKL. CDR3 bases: TGCGCCAGCAGCCAGCCGGGACAGGGAGGCAATCAGCCCCAGCATTTT. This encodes CASSQPGQGGNQPQHF.

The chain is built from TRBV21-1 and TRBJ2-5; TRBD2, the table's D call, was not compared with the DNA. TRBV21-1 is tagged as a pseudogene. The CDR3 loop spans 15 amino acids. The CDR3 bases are TGTGCCAGCAGCAAAGAATGGGGACTAGCGGAGACCCAGTACTTC. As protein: CASSKEWGLAETQYF.

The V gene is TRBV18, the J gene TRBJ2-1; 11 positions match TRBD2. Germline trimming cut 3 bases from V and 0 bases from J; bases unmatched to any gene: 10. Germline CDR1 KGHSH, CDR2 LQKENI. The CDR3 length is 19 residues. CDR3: CASSPLTSGGLSSYNEQFF. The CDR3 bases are TGTGCCAGCTCACCCTTAACTAGCGGGGGCCTTAGCTCCTACAATGAGCAGTTCTTC.

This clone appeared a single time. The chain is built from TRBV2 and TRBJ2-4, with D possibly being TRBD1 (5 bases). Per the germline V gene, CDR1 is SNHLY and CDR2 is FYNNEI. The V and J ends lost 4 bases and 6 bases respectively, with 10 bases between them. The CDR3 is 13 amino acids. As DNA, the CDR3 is TGTGCCAGCAGTGCGACAGCCGGAAACATTCAGTACTTC. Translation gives CASSATAGNIQYF.

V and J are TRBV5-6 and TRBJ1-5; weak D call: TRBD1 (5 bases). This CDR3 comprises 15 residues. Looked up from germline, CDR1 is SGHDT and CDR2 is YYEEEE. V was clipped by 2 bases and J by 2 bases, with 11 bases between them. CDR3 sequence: CASSLGGAGNQPQHF. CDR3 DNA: TGTGCCAGCAGCTTAGGAGGGGCAGGCAATCAGCCCCAGCATTTT.

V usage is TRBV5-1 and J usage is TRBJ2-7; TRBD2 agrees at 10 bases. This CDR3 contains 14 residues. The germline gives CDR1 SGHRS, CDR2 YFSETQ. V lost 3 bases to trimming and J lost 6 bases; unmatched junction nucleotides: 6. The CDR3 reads CASSSLAGAGEQYF. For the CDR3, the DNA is TGCGCCAGCAGCTCCCTAGCGGGAGCGGGCGAGCAGTACTTC.

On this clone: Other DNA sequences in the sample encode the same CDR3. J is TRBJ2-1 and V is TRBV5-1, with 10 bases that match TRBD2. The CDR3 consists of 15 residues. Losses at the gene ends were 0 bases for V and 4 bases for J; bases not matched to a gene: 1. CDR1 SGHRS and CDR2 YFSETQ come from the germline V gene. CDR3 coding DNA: TGCGCCAGCAGCTTGGAACTAGCGGGATACAATGAGCAGTTCTTC. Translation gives CASSLELAGYNEQFF.